Following are 20 T cell receptor beta chains from one sample sequenced in a study of blood T cell repertoires in COVID-19. The protocol was immunoSEQ multiplex PCR, while the TCRdb copy is restricted to in-frame clones and leaves out a portion. The table has about 230,000 clones, 89% seen once. Sequencing was carried out using PBMCs or T cells enriched from blood (not recorded which). Every receptor here comes from a woman in her 30s with acute COVID-19.

The chain uses TRBV19 and TRBJ1-2, with 8 nucleotides matching TRBD1. The CDR3 is 13 amino acids. Per germline, CDR1 LNHDA and CDR2 SQIVND (reference sequence). With V trimmed by 6 bases and J by 2 bases, 2 bases remained unmatched. CDR3 sequence: CASRTGENYGYTF. CDR3 coding DNA: TGTGCCAGTAGGACAGGGGAGAACTATGGCTACACCTTC.

The rearrangement uses TRBV27 and TRBJ1-1, with D hard to call. CDR1 is MNHEY, CDR2 SMNVEV, per germline (reference sequence). Trimming took off 5 bases at V and 1 base at J, with 8 bases between the two ends. This CDR3 is built from 13 residues. CDR3 bases: TGTGCCAGCAGTCCGGGAAGGAACACTGAAGCTTTCTTT. It is translated as CASSPGRNTEAFF.

The chain employs TRBV2 and TRBJ1-1; TRBD1 matches at 8 bases. The CDR3 is 15 amino acids. Germline V gene lookup returns CDR1 SNHLY and CDR2 FYNNEI. J was trimmed by 2 bases and V by 1 base; bases with no gene match: 3. The CDR3 loop reads CASSEGQGHNTEAFF. The CDR3 bases are TGTGCCAGCAGTGAAGGACAGGGGCATAACACTGAAGCTTTCTTT.

V gene TRBV12-3 or TRBV12-4 combines with J gene TRBJ2-5; D possibly corresponds to TRBD1 (5 bases). V lost 4 bases and J 14 bases, leaving 14 bases between the germline ends. This CDR3 is 11 amino acids long. CDR3 nucleotides: TGTGCCAGCAGTTCGTACAGGAATATCTACTTC. It translates to CASSSYRNIYF.

The chain links TRBV5-1 to TRBJ1-1; a weak D match, TRBD1 (6 bases). Trimming took off 1 base at V and 5 bases at J, with 21 bases between the two ends. Germline values: CDR1 SGHRS, CDR2 YFSETQ. The CDR3 has 17 residues. In DNA form, the CDR3 reads TGCGCCAGCAGCTTGCTTGCCCTACAGGGACGGGGTACTGAAGCTTTCTTT. Translating it yields CASSLLALQGRGTEAFF. Supplemented by reference TRBV5-1 and TRBJ1-1, the full variable domain reads KAGVTQTPRYLIKTRGQQVTLSCSPISGHRSVSWYQQTPGQGLQFLFEYFSETQRNKGNFPGRFSGRQFSNSRSEMNVSTLELGDSALYLCASSLLALQGRGTEAFFGQGTRLTVV.

The chain uses TRBV6-6 and TRBJ2-1, with 13 bases fitting TRBD2. V was clipped by 5 bases and J by 8 bases; unmatched bases: 12. The germline gives CDR1 MNHNY, CDR2 SVGAGI (reference sequence). The CDR3 is made up of 17 amino acids. Written as DNA, the CDR3 is TGTGCCAGCAGTCGACTAGCGGGGGGTCCCGGCATCGATGAGCAGTTCTTC. Its protein product is CASSRLAGGPGIDEQFF.

The chain combines TRBV6-4 with TRBJ2-1; 7 bases are a match to TRBD2. Germline V gives CDR1 MRHNA, CDR2 SNTAGT. The V and J ends lost 9 bases and 5 bases, in that order; junction bases with no gene match: 10. The CDR3 length is 14 residues. The CDR3 DNA reads TGTGCCAGTCAACGTACCGGGGGGAACAATGAGCAGTTCTTC. Translated: CASQRTGGNNEQFF.

The chain links TRBV7-8 to TRBJ2-7; weak D call: TRBD1 (6 bases). Trimming stripped 1 base from V and 3 bases from J, with 16 bases between. This CDR3 is built from 16 residues. Germline CDR1 and CDR2: SGHVS and FQNEAQ. The CDR3 DNA reads as TGTGCCAGCAGCTTAGGGGAGACAGGTGTTAACTACGAGCAGTACTTC. Translation: CASSLGETGVNYEQYF.

V is TRBV3-1 (or the pseudogene TRBV3-2) and J is TRBJ2-7; the D gene is possibly TRBD2 (5 bases). The CDR3 length is 14 residues. Between the trimmed V and J ends, which lost 0 bases and 6 bases, there was a span of 12 bases. CDR1 and CDR2 from the germline V gene are LGHDT and YNNKEL (reference sequence). The CDR3 protein is CASSQDPARVEQYF. The CDR3 DNA reads TGTGCCAGCAGCCAAGATCCTGCGAGGGTCGAGCAGTACTTC.

This clone was seen just once. The chain recombines TRBV7-9 with TRBJ2-1; TRBD2 matches at 9 bases. The CDR3 extends over 15 amino acids. V was clipped by 3 bases and J by 6 bases; unmatched bases: 6. Germline-derived CDR1 and CDR2 are SEHNR and FQNEAQ (reference sequence). The CDR3 nucleotides read TGTGCCAGCAGCTTCTCGCGGGGGGGCTCCAATGAGCAGTTCTTC. This sequence encodes CASSFSRGGSNEQFF.

This chain joins TRBV7-9 and TRBJ1-6; 7 bases agree with TRBD1. The ends lost 7 bases at V and 9 bases at J; junction bases unmatched: 9. Germline CDR1 reads SEHNR; CDR2 reads FQNEAQ (reference sequence). The CDR3 has 14 amino acids. Here the CDR3 DNA reads TGTGCCAGCAAAAAGGGACAGACGACTTCACCCCTCCACTTT. Protein product: CASKKGQTTSPLHF.

The rearrangement links TRBV19 to TRBJ2-7; D gene ambiguous. V shed 5 bases and J shed 3 bases, with 11 bases lying between them. The CDR3 loop spans 13 amino acids. Germline lookup yields CDR1 LNHDA and CDR2 SQIVND (reference sequence). CDR3 DNA sequence: TGTGCCAGTAGTCTCACTCCAGGCTACGAGCAGTACTTC. Encoded protein: CASSLTPGYEQYF. The complete variable domain, with remaining parts taken from reference TRBV19 and TRBJ2-7, reads DGGITQSPKYLFRKEGQNVTLSCEQNLNHDAMYWYRQDPGQGLRLIYYSQIVNDFQKGDIAEGYSVSREKKESFPLTVTSAQKNPTAFYLCASSLTPGYEQYFGPGTRLTVT.

V gene TRBV29-1 combines with J gene TRBJ2-1; 7 nucleotides align to TRBD1. The V gene's germline CDR1 is SQVTM and CDR2 ANQGSEA. The CDR3 sequence is 13 residues long. V lost 2 bases, J lost 5 bases, and 3 bases stayed unmatched. CDR3 in amino acids: CSVEMTGNNEQFF. CDR3 DNA sequence: TGCAGCGTTGAAATGACAGGGAACAATGAGCAGTTCTTC.

The chain recombines TRBV4-1 with TRBJ1-1; D might be TRBD1 (5 bases). CDR1 is MGHRA, CDR2 YSYEKL, per germline. This CDR3 has 15 amino acids. Trimming cost V 1 base and J 5 bases, with 14 bases left between them. The CDR3 is CASSQGGVRRTEAFF. CDR3 in DNA: TGCGCCAGCAGCCAAGGGGGGGTCAGAAGAACTGAAGCTTTCTTT.

The gene calls are TRBV3-1 (or the pseudogene TRBV3-2) and TRBJ2-5; TRBD1 might be the D (6 bases). This CDR3 region has 14 residues. The germline V and J ends were trimmed by 3 bases and 6 bases, with 14 bases remaining between them. CDR1 LGHDT and CDR2 YNNKEL come from the germline V gene (reference sequence). In nucleotides, the CDR3 is TGTGCCAGCAGCCAGGTAGGGGGACAACAGACCCAGTACTTC. It specifies CASSQVGGQQTQYF.

The chain carries TRBV25-1 and TRBJ2-6, with 7 bases fitting TRBD1. Germline CDR1 and CDR2: MGHDK and SYGVNS. V dropped 3 bases and J dropped 7; count of bases not matched to a gene: 12. The CDR3 consists of 17 residues. CDR3 DNA sequence: TGTGCCAGCAGTGACCGGACAGGTCCCCGGGGTGCCAACGTCCTGACTTTC. It encodes CASSDRTGPRGANVLTF.

The rearrangement uses TRBV6-5 and TRBJ1-5; maybe TRBD1 (6 bases). The CDR3 sequence is 14 residues long. V lost 8 bases and J 0 bases, leaving 11 bases between the germline ends. Per the germline V gene, CDR1 is MNHEY and CDR2 is SVGAGI. CDR3: CASRGQSSNQPQHF. The DNA of the CDR3 is TGTGCCAGCCGCGGACAGTCTAGCAATCAGCCCCAGCATTTT.

This chain connects TRBV5-1 to TRBJ2-7; 9 bases agree with TRBD1. V lost 5 bases, J lost 2 bases, and 2 bases stayed unmatched. Germline V gene data show CDR1 as SGHRS and CDR2 as YFSETQ. The CDR3 consists of 13 residues. DNA for the CDR3: TGCGCCAGCAGTGGGACAGGGACCTACGAGCAGTACTTC. Its translation: CASSGTGTYEQYF.

This rearrangement joins TRBV29-1 to TRBJ2-3; 10 nucleotides line up with TRBD2. The CDR3 has 15 amino acids. V lost 3 bases, J lost 2 bases, and 5 bases stayed unmatched. Germline V CDR1 and CDR2: SQVTM, ANQGSEA. Written as DNA, the CDR3 is TGCAGCGTTGATCGGACTAGCGGACCCACAGATACGCAGTATTTT. Protein product: CSVDRTSGPTDTQYF.

The chain's CDR3 is CASTHRGDYGYTF. DNA for the CDR3: TGTGCCAGCACACACAGGGGCGACTATGGCTACACCTTC. The chain is built from TRBV25-1 and TRBJ1-2; TRBD1 matches 7 bases. The CDR3 is 13 residues long. Germline CDR1 MGHDK, CDR2 SYGVNS. Trimming took 7 bases from V and 3 from J; bases not matched to a gene: 5.